Sequencing of this T cell receptor (beta chain) was carried out in a study of Graves' ophthalmopathy and Graves' hyperthyroidism listed by TCRdb under 2018. Looking at the study overall: Peripheral blood samples were taken at the time of initial diagnosis, before any treatment was given. In about six hyperthyroidism patients, the T-cell repertoires found in thyroid tissue were compared with those found in blood. In total, under 150 blood samples were TCR-sequenced: approximately 42 ophthalmopathy, over 70 hyperthyroidism and about 17 hyperthyroidism-to-ophthalmopathy patients. Following sample collection, hyperthyroidism patients were given methimazole at a starting dose of 30 mg daily, and ophthalmopathy patients were given high-dose intravenous methylprednisolone. TCR beta repertoire signatures were used to distinguish Graves' ophthalmopathy from Graves' hyperthyroidism and to predict progression to ophthalmopathy. For training and testing, the 80 to 100 patients in the discovery cohort were randomly divided in a 7:3 ratio. To explore V-J signatures that separate ophthalmopathy from hyperthyroidism, a discovery set of about a hundred patients was enrolled, consisting of about 45 with ophthalmopathy and around 60 with stable hyperthyroidism. The independent validation cohort included approximately 19 hyperthyroidism patients plus 17 patients who later progressed from hyperthyroidism to ophthalmopathy. What the study reported, not specific to this receptor: In validation, the model predicted ophthalmopathy progression with 55% to 71% sensitivity and approximately 72% specificity; about a dozen predicted patients were CT-confirmed with GO in a median of approximately six months. In cross-validation, the 13-signature model distinguished ophthalmopathy from stable hyperthyroidism with almost 90% sensitivity and approximately 81% specificity, and in the test set the corresponding values were 80% and 75%. No statistical method was used to predetermine the sample size, and group allocation was not hidden from the investigators. Most of the expanded thyroid clonotypes with a frequency above 0.001 were also detected in blood, and it was suggested that the thyroid immune response may be reflected by blood repertoires.

TCR beta CDR3 regions were amplified from RNA transcripts for repertoire sequencing. HTBI primers and the Qiagen OneStep RT-PCR kit were used in a first-round RT-PCR, which was followed by a second-round multiplex PCR, size selection and purification. Libraries were sequenced on an Illumina HiSeq2000 using paired-end 100 bp reads. The authors' analysis ran thus. SOAPnuke was used for read processing, and reads with adapters, uncalled bases, a mean Phred below 15, or no exact constant-primer or identifier match were discarded. COPE v1.2.5 was used to merge high-quality paired reads. Unique nucleotide sequences were defined as clonotypes and aligned to IMGT TRB V, D and J references using MiTCR v1.1. Analysis was restricted to V-J combinations with a frequency above 0.0001, which covered 99% to 99.2% of repertoires. A TCR clonal expansion and chaos score per V-J combination was defined as the ratio of F50 clonal expansion to chaos observed in the TCRdist matrix. Features were reduced by Welch's t-statistics and random forest to around 13 V-J combinations, which fed a naive Bayes classifier. Thyroid-blood repertoire similarity was quantified with the Morisita-Horn index. TCRdb reprocessed the public reads (quality trimming at Q25 with fastp, clone calling with MiXCR) and kept in-frame beta chains. For every CDR3 protein sequence, its rows merge into one entry that carries the most common genes and DNA. The V and J calls and clone size are TCRdb's, not the authors'. The sample includes over 500,000 distinct CDR3 sequences, with about 20% observed a single time. The top ten clonotypes cover roughly 6.9% of the sample.

This clonotype was seen at least ten times. The specificity of this receptor is unknown. The junction differs from germline at one of its ends, possibly a read error. Stable hyperthyroidism was defined as no progression to ophthalmopathy within 18 months of follow-up. Hyperthyroidism patients were newly diagnosed, were aged 18 to 65 years, and had a disease duration under 2 months. Patients with other autoimmune diseases, uncontrolled infections, pregnancy or lactation were excluded from the study. Clinical symptoms, serum thyroxine, TRAb, thyroid ultrasound and orbital computed tomography were used for diagnosis. Ficoll-Paque density gradient centrifugation was used to isolate PBMCs from around 10 ml of fresh peripheral blood. Total RNA was extracted using Trizol reagent, and RNA quality was checked on an Agilent 2100 Bioanalyzer. Reading from cysteine to phenylalanine, the CDR3 counts 16 amino acids. Only the CDR3 portion is preserved as DNA: 48 bases, with reading frame beginning at the first base. Sequences MNHEY (CDR1) and SVGEGT (CDR2) are obtained from the germline V gene.

Sequenced input: peripheral blood. This receptor was taken from a woman aged 18-29 years with stable Graves' hyperthyroidism. Some clones in this sample may be carry-over from other donors' samples. Donor details come from another sample of the same person, matched by shared clones. The V gene is TRBV6-2 or TRBV6-3 and the J gene is TRBJ1-1; a stretch of 7 junction bases matches TRBD1. The bases are TGTGCCAGCAGCGATCCGGGGACAGAACTCGATCTTGAAGCTTCCTTT. Translation gives CASSDPGTELDLEASF.